This is a list of T cell receptor beta chains from one sample in a study of T-cell reconstitution after alpha-beta-depleted transplantation in children. MiXCR, applied by TCRdb to the PCR reads, yields one record per CDR3 protein. The sample includes fewer than 700,000 distinct CDR3 sequences, under 15% of them seen just once. Material: PBMCs, mostly from graft donor cells, obtained 360 days after TCRalphabeta/CD19-depleted stem cell transplant. The source of these receptors is a male patient younger than 18 who had a stem cell transplant for acute myeloid leukemia, so the T cells may come from the graft donor. CDR3s include the opening cysteine and the closing phenylalanine or tryptophan. Each record gives: D gene, J gene, clone size, V gene, CDR3 DNA, CDR3 protein. A D gene is named only where the DNA matches it firmly. A clone size is listed for some rows: how often the clone was seen (once, few, many), or a class if it is expanded.

. | TRBJ1-3 | . | TRBV7-6 | TGTGCCAGCAGCTCCGAACCACCTACCACCATATATTTT | CASSSEPPTTIYF
. | TRBJ2-1 | few | TRBV21-1 | TGTGCCAGCCGTCCCCAGGTCACCGTCCTGGGGCAGTTCTTC | CASRPQVTVLGQFF
. | TRBJ1-6 | many | TRBV14 | TGTGCCAGCAGCCGAGACCTTAATTCACCCCTCCACTTT | CASSRDLNSPLHF
. | TRBJ2-5 | many | TRBV28 | TGTGCCAGCAGTCTGGACAGGGAGGGGGCAGAGACCCAGTACTTC | CASSLDREGAETQYF
TRBD2 | TRBJ2-5 | many | TRBV20-1 | TGCAGTGCTAGGGTCGGGAGGGGGCAAGAGACCCAGTACTTC | CSARVGRGQETQYF
TRBD1 | TRBJ2-7 | . | TRBV13 | TGTGCCAGCAGCATCCGGGACAGCTCTATTCGCACGTCCTCGCGTAGCTCCTACGAGCAGTACTTC | CASSIRDSSIRTSSRSSYEQYF
. | TRBJ2-7 | many | TRBV9 | TGTGCCAGCAGCGTAGAGAGAGGGGTAGCCTATACCTACGAGCAGTACTTC | CASSVERGVAYTYEQYF
. | TRBJ2-1 | few | TRBV6-2/TRBV6-3 | TGTGCCAGCAGTTACTCCCATGGGGGCAATGAGCAGTTCTTC | CASSYSHGGNEQFF
. | TRBJ2-1 | . | TRBV24-1 | TGTGCCACCAGTGAACCGGGCGGCGACAATGAGCAGTTCTTC | CATSEPGGDNEQFF
. | TRBJ2-2 | . | TRBV29-1 | TGCAGCGTTCGAGTAGATACCGGGGAGCTGTTTTTT | CSVRVDTGELFF
TRBD2 | TRBJ2-7 | few | TRBV7-6 | TGTGCCAGCAGCTTCGGGGAGGGGAATCCCTACGAGCAGTACTTC | CASSFGEGNPYEQYF
TRBD2 | TRBJ2-7 | . | TRBV18 | TGTGCCAGCTCACCGTCAGCGGGGACCTCCTACGAGCAGTACTTC | CASSPSAGTSYEQYF
. | TRBJ1-1 | . | TRBV28 | TGTGCCAGCAGTCCCGGGCCAGGCGCCTCGTACACTGAAGCTTTCTTT | CASSPGPGASYTEAFF
TRBD1 | TRBJ2-7 | . | TRBV28 | TGTGCCAGCAGGGGACAGGTTGGCTACGAGCAGTACTTC | CASRGQVGYEQYF
TRBD1 | TRBJ2-7 | . | TRBV29-1 | TGCAGCGTGGGACAGGTGGGCGAGCAGTACTTC | CSVGQVGEQYF
. | TRBJ2-7 | many | TRBV29-1 | TGCAGCGTTGGGGGTCCCTACGAGCAGTACTTC | CSVGGPYEQYF
. | TRBJ2-5 | few | TRBV4-3 | TGCGCCAGCAGCCAAGATAGGCAGAAAGAGACCCAGTACTTC | CASSQDRQKETQYF
. | TRBJ2-6 | few | TRBV24-1 | TGTGCCACCAGTGAACAGGACAGCTCTGGGGCCAACGTCCTGACTTTC | CATSEQDSSGANVLTF
. | TRBJ1-5 | . | TRBV10-3 | TGTGCCATCAGTCCAGGCAGTGATTATAGCAATCAGCCCCAGCATTTT | CAISPGSDYSNQPQHF
. | TRBJ1-1 | . | TRBV10-3 | TGTGCCATCAGTGAGAGTGGTGGGGTAGGCACTGAAGCTTTCTTT | CAISESGGVGTEAFF
. | TRBJ2-5 | . | TRBV29-1 | TGCAGCGTTGAAGAGGCACAGAAGGGGCAGTGGGCCCAGTACTTC | CSVEEAQKGQWAQYF
TRBD1 | TRBJ2-4 | few | TRBV10-3 | TGTGCCATCAAAGGTGCAGGGGGCAGGGACATTCAGTACTTC | CAIKGAGGRDIQYF
. | TRBJ1-4 | few | TRBV25-1 | TGTGCCAGCAGTGAACGTCAGTCTAATGAAAAACTGTTTTTT | CASSERQSNEKLFF
. | TRBJ1-1 | few | TRBV2 | TGTGCCAGCACCGGGACCTCTAGCCAGAACACTGAAGCTTTCTTT | CASTGTSSQNTEAFF
. | TRBJ2-2 | many | TRBV7-9 | TGTGCCAGCAGCCCACCTATCGGGAACACCGGGGAGCTGTTTTTT | CASSPPIGNTGELFF
TRBD1 | TRBJ2-2 | . | TRBV5-8 | TGTGCCAGCAGCCATGAACAGGGGGCAGGGATCGGGGAGCTGTTTTTT | CASSHEQGAGIGELFF
. | TRBJ2-1 | few | TRBV20-1 | TGCAGTGCTAGAGGTCCGGACTACTACAATGAGCAGTTCTTC | CSARGPDYYNEQFF
TRBD2 | TRBJ2-3 | many | TRBV4-3 | TGCGCCAGCAGCCAAGCTAGCGGGAGCCTTAGCACAGATACGCAGTATTTT | CASSQASGSLSTDTQYF
. | TRBJ2-5 | . | TRBV9 | TGTGCCAGCAGCGTACGGACGGACACGACCCAGTACTTC | CASSVRTDTTQYF
. | TRBJ2-1 | few | TRBV6-1 | TGTGCCAGCAGCTGGAGCGGTTCCTACAATGAGCAGTTCTTC | CASSWSGSYNEQFF
TRBD2 | TRBJ2-1 | . | TRBV28 | TGTGCCAGCATCCTCGCCCGGGCTAGCGGATACAATGAGCAGTTCTTC | CASILARASGYNEQFF
TRBD1 | TRBJ2-1 | many | TRBV5-1 | TGCGCCAGCAGCTTGGCGACAGGGGGTCACCATGAGCAGTTCTTC | CASSLATGGHHEQFF
. | TRBJ2-5 | . | TRBV28 | TGTGCCAGCAGTTTAGTTGGGTTGGGGGGCTACCAAGAGACCCAGTACTTC | CASSLVGLGGYQETQYF
. | TRBJ1-2 | . | TRBV13 | TGTGCCAGCAGCCCGGGACACGGAATCTATGGCTACACCTTC | CASSPGHGIYGYTF
. | TRBJ1-1 | . | TRBV29-1 | TGCAGCGTTGAGGGGGCAAGAGCTTTCTTT | CSVEGARAFF
TRBD2 | TRBJ2-5 | . | TRBV11-2 | TGTGCCAGCAGCACCGGCGGGAGTTCGGGGGAGACCCAGTACTTC | CASSTGGSSGETQYF
TRBD1 | TRBJ2-7 | few | TRBV28 | TGTGCCAGCAGACGACAGGGATCAAGCTCCTACGAGCAGTACTTC | CASRRQGSSSYEQYF
. | TRBJ2-3 | few | TRBV28 | TGTGCCAGCAGGGGGTCTGCGCAGTATTTT | CASRGSAQYF
. | TRBJ2-3 | many | TRBV6-2/TRBV6-3 | TGTGCCAGCAGTTACTCGGGGACGGGATACGGGCGAAGCACAGATACGCAGTATTTT | CASSYSGTGYGRSTDTQYF
. | TRBJ2-4 | many | TRBV11-1 | TGTGCCAGCAGCCCCCGCCTAGGGGGACCAATAGCCAAAAACATTCAGTACTTC | CASSPRLGGPIAKNIQYF
TRBD1 | TRBJ1-3 | . | TRBV18 | TGTGCCAGCTCACCAAAGGGACAGGGGGCTGGAAACACCATATATTTT | CASSPKGQGAGNTIYF
. | TRBJ2-1 | few | TRBV20-1 | TGCAGTGCCCGATCCATTGGCAGGGCCAATGAGCAGTTCTTC | CSARSIGRANEQFF
. | TRBJ2-1 | many | TRBV6-2/TRBV6-3 | TGTGCCAGCAGTCAGGGACCTCTCTACAATGAGCAGTTCTTC | CASSQGPLYNEQFF
TRBD1 | TRBJ2-7 | . | TRBV20-1 | TGCAGTGCTCACAGGGGGCCCACATCCTACGAGCAGTACTTC | CSAHRGPTSYEQYF
TRBD2 | TRBJ2-1 | few | TRBV5-1 | TGCGCCAGCAGCTTGGAGGGCGGGAGGGAGAGGAGTGAGCAGTTCTTC | CASSLEGGRERSEQFF
. | TRBJ2-1 | few | TRBV20-1 | TGCAGTGCGATAGCAGTGAGCTCCTACAATGAGCAGTTCTTC | CSAIAVSSYNEQFF
. | TRBJ2-1 | . | TRBV21-1 | TGTGCCAGCAGCAAAGTCACAGGTAAAAAATGCAATGAGCAGTTCTTC | CASSKVTGKKCNEQFF
. | TRBJ2-7 | . | TRBV20-1 | TGCAGTGCCGCATATCCAGGGGCCTACGAGCAGTACTTC | CSAAYPGAYEQYF
. | TRBJ1-2 | . | TRBV29-1 | TGCAGCGTCGGGGTGGGGCAGGGACGTTACTATGGCTACACCTTC | CSVGVGQGRYYGYTF
. | TRBJ1-3 | many | TRBV3-1 | TGTGCCAGCGCTAGGAGAGGGAGCTCTGGAAACACCATATATTTT | CASARRGSSGNTIYF